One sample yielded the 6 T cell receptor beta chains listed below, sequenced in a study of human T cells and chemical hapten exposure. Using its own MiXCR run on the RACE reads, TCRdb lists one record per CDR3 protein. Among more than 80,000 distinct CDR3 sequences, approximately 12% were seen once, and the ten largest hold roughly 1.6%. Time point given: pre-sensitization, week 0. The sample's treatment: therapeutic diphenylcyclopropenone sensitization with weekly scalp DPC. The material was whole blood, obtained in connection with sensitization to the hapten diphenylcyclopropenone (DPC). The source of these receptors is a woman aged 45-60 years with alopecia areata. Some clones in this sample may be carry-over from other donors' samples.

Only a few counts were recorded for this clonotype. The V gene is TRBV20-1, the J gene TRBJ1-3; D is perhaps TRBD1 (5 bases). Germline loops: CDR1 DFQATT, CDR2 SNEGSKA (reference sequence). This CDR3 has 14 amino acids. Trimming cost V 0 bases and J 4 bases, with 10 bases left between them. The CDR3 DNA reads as TGCAGTGCTAGAGATCCTAAGGGGGGAAACACCATATATTTT. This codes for CSARDPKGGNTIYF.

The CDR3 DNA sequence: TGTGCCAGCAGCCATACCCGACAGGACTATGGCTACACCTTC. As protein: CASSHTRQDYGYTF. This chain connects TRBV5-5 to TRBJ1-2, with D possibly TRBD1 on 6 matching bases. The CDR3 runs 14 residues. CDR1 and CDR2 (germline): SGHKS, YYEKEE (reference sequence). V gave up 4 bases and J gave up 3 bases, with 13 bases separating them. Full variable domain (missing parts from reference TRBV5-5 and TRBJ1-2): DAGVTQSPTHLIKTRGQQVTLRCSPISGHKSVSWYQQVLGQGPQFIFQYYEKEERGRGNFPDRFSARQFPNYSSELNVNALLLGDSALYLCASSHTRQDYGYTFGSGTRLTVV.

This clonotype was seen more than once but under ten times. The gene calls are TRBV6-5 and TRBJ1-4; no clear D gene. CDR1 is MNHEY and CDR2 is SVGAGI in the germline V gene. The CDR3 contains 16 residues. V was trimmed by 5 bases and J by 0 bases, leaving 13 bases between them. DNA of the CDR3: TGTGCCAGCAGTCGCGCCTTCATTCCAACTAATGAAAAACTGTTTTTT. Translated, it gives CASSRAFIPTNEKLFF.

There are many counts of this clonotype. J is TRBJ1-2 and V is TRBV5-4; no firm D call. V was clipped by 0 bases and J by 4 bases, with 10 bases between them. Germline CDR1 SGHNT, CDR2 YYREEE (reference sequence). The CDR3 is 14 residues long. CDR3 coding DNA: TGTGCCAGCAGCTTGGATCGGCGTGGCTATGGCTACACCTTC. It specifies CASSLDRRGYGYTF. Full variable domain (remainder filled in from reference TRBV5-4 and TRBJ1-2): ETGVTQSPTHLIKTRGQQVTLRCSSQSGHNTVSWYQQALGQGPQFIFQYYREEENGRGNFPPRFSGLQFPNYSSELNVNALELDDSALYLCASSLDRRGYGYTFGSGTRLTVV.

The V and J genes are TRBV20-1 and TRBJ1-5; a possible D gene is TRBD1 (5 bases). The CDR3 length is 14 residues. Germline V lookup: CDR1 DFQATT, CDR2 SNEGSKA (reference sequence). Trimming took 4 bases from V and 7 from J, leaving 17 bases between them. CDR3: CSAKIAGGRQPQHF. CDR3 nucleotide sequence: TGCAGTGCTAAAATTGCCGGGGGACGACAGCCCCAGCATTTT.

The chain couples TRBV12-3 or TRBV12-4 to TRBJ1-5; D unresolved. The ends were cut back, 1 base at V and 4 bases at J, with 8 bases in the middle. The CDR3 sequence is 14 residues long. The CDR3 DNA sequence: TGTGCCAGCAGTTTAGGGGCCTTAAATCAGCCCCAGCATTTT. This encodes CASSLGALNQPQHF.